This T cell receptor beta chain was sequenced during a study of beta chain features in type 1 diabetes. Study observations and caveats: More deletions and fewer insertions at VDJ junctions were seen in type 1 diabetes patients. Shortening that was moderate but significant affected the TCRB CDR3s of Type 1 diabetes patients in all four CD4+ subsets.

This clone was counted between two and nine times. Its antigen is not identified. Isolated RNA was reverse transcribed in full, so expressed TCRB transcripts were sequenced. Repertoires were generated with immunoSEQ multiplex PCR, while TCRdb's copy carries only in-frame clones and drops some. The sample carries some 350,000 clones, roughly 12% recorded once. The CDR3 is made up of 15 amino acids. With V trimmed by 4 bases and J by 6 bases, 11 bases remained unmatched. Germline V gene data show CDR1 as SGHRS and CDR2 as YFSETQ. The rearrangement links TRBV5-1 to TRBJ1-2; 8 nucleotides match TRBD1. The sample taken for sequencing was naive CD4+ T cells from blood. The clonotype originates from a woman between 18 and 29 years old with type 1 diabetes. The CDR3 sequence: CASSPVGDRGDGYTF. The CDR3 nucleotides are TGCGCCAGCAGCCCGGTGGGCGACAGGGGCGATGGCTACACCTTC.